This TCR beta chain was documented in a study of tumor and adjacent non-tumor tissue in lung cancer. Study-level results: TCR diversity was significantly greater in tumor than normal lung tissue. Shorter survival was associated with higher TCR diversity in tumors. In normal lung, the top 100 clones were significantly more dominant than in tumor.

The library came from three nested PCR rounds adapted from ARM-PCR protocols. TCRdb reanalysed the multiplex PCR reads using MiXCR and keeps one entry per CDR3 protein. The sample yields some 70,000 distinct CDR3 sequences, under 70% seen once. RNA was extracted from bulk tissue without any cell sorting. This non-tumor lung sample came from over 3 cm beyond the tumor edge. Between August and November 2014, newly diagnosed, chemotherapy-naive lung cancer patients underwent thoracic surgery in China. This clonotype was detected only once. Its antigen is still unknown. CDR3 length: 19 residues. The ends lost 4 bases at V and 5 bases at J; junction bases unmatched: 21. Germline-derived CDR1 and CDR2 are SGHRS and YFSETQ.

J is TRBJ2-3 and V is TRBV5-1; 8 bases agree with TRBD2. The specimen was distant non-tumor lung tissue. The TCR originated in a woman aged 45-65 years with non-small cell lung cancer. The CDR3 region has the DNA TGCGCCAGCAGCATCCTGGGTGGACTGGGGACTAGAGGAATAGATACGCAGTATTTT. Protein sequence: CASSILGGLGTRGIDTQYF.